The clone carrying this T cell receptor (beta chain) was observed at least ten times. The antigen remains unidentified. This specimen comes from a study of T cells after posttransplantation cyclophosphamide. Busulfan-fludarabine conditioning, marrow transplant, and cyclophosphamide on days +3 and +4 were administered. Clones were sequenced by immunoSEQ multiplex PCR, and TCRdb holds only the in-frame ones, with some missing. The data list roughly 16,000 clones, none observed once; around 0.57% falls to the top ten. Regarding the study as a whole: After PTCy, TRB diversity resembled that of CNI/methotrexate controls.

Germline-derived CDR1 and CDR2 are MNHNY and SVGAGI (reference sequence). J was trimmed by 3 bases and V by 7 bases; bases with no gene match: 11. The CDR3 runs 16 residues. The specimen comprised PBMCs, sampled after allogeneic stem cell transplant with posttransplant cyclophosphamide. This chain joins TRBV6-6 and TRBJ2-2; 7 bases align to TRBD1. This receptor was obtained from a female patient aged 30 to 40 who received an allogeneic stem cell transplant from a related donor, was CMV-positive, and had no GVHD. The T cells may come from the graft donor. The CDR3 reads CASTSQDRADTGELFF. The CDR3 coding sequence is TGTGCCAGCACCTCACAAGACAGGGCGGACACCGGGGAGCTGTTTTTT.